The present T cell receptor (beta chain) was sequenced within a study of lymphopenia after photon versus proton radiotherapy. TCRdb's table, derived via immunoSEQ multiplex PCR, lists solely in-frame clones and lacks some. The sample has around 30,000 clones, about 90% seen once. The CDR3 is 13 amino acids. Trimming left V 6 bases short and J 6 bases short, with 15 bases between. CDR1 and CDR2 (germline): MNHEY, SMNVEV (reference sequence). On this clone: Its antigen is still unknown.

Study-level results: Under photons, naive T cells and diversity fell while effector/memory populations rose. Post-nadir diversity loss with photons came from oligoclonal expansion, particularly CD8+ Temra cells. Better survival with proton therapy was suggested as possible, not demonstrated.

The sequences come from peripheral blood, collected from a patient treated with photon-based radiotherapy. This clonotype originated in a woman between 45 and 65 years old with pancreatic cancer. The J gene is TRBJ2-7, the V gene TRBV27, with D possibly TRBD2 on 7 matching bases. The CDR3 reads CASRTLGGREQYF. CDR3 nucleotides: TGTGCCAGCAGGACCTTGGGGGGGCGCGAGCAGTACTTC.